The clone carrying this T cell receptor beta chain was counted at least ten times. Time point here: patch test 2, 6 weeks after DPC sensitization. Treatment described: therapeutic diphenylcyclopropenone sensitization with weekly scalp DPC. Blood, whole and unfractionated, served as the source for total RNA extraction. The trim removed 3 bases at V and 2 bases at J, leaving 6 bases unmatched. The CDR3 is made up of 16 amino acids. Germline-derived CDR1 and CDR2 are LGHDT and YNNKEL (reference sequence). The data are from a study of human T cells and chemical hapten exposure. Each CDR3 protein is one row after TCRdb ran MiXCR on the RACE reads. The table lists 330,000 or so distinct CDR3 sequences, about 6% of them singletons, with about 6% in the top ten.

The sequencing used whole blood, collected in connection with sensitization to the hapten diphenylcyclopropenone (DPC). The sequence was obtained from a woman aged 18-35 years with alopecia areata. Some clones in this sample may be carry-over from other donors' samples. The chain recombines TRBV3-1 with TRBJ2-1; 8 nucleotides agree with TRBD2. CDR3 sequence reads: CASSHTSGYTYNEQFF. CDR3 in DNA: TGTGCCAGCAGCCATACTAGCGGATACACCTACAATGAGCAGTTCTTC.